The 13 T cell receptor beta chains below come from one sample, sequenced in a study of T cell responses to AZD1222 COVID-19 vaccine. Measured with immunoSEQ multiplex PCR; TCRdb has only the in-frame clones, and not every one. This table has some 150,000 clones, 92% appearing once. Sequenced material: peripheral blood, taken on day 0 of MenACWY control vaccination. The origin of the receptors is an adult in good health.

J is TRBJ1-2 and V is TRBV4-1; TRBD1 might be the D (5 bases). V lost 1 base and J lost 2, with 11 bases in between. The CDR3 is 15 residues long. Per the germline V gene, CDR1 is MGHRA and CDR2 is YSYEKL. CDR3 sequence (DNA): TGCGCCAGCAGCCAAGCCCGAGGGACGAACTATGGCTACACCTTC. Protein: CASSQARGTNYGYTF.

V and J are TRBV7-9 and TRBJ2-3; 8 positions match TRBD1. The CDR3 extends over 14 amino acids. Germline-derived CDR1 and CDR2 are SEHNR and FQNEAQ (reference sequence). V dropped 6 bases and J dropped 4; count of bases not matched to a gene: 6. The CDR3 loop reads CASRQGAVADTQYF. The CDR3 region has the DNA TGTGCCAGCAGGCAGGGGGCAGTAGCAGATACGCAGTATTTT.

The chain links TRBV18 to TRBJ2-2; TRBD2 matches at 8 bases. Germline V gene sequence: CDR1 KGHSH, CDR2 LQKENI. The CDR3 spans 15 residues. V was clipped by 5 bases and J by 3 bases; unmatched bases: 5. CDR3 region: CASSISGTDTGELFF. DNA for the CDR3: TGTGCCAGCTCAATTAGCGGGACGGACACCGGGGAGCTGTTTTTT.

The chain is built from TRBV9 and TRBJ2-1; the match to TRBD2 covers 14 bases. CDR1 and CDR2 (germline): SGDLS, YYNGEE. The ends lost 0 bases at V and 7 bases at J; junction bases unmatched: 3. The CDR3 loop spans 16 amino acids. The CDR3 nucleotides read TGTGCCAGCAGCGTAGGGGGACTAGCGGGAGTGAATGAGCAGTTCTTC. It translates to CASSVGGLAGVNEQFF.

This sequence joins TRBV12-3 or TRBV12-4 and TRBJ2-1; tentative D call: TRBD2 (7 bases). V was cut by 9 bases and J by 7 bases, with 13 bases left in between. The CDR3 has 12 amino acids. The CDR3 DNA reads as TGTGCCAGTCACGAGGGGGGGAATGAGCAGTTCTTC. This gives the protein CASHEGGNEQFF.

DNA of the CDR3: TGCGCCAGCAGCCCGGAGGGGGGCGCTTGGAACGAGCAGTACTTC. It translates to CASSPEGGAWNEQYF. The chain combines TRBV5-1 with TRBJ2-7; D is possibly TRBD1 or TRBD2 (6 bases each). The CDR3 length is 15 residues. Between the trimmed V and J ends, which lost 4 bases and 5 bases, there was a span of 19 bases. CDR1 is SGHRS, CDR2 YFSETQ, per germline.

The gene calls are TRBV25-1 and TRBJ2-5; the D gene could be TRBD1 or TRBD2 (5 bases each). CDR1 and CDR2 (germline): MGHDK, SYGVNS. CDR3 length equals 14 residues. The V and J ends lost 8 bases and 1 base respectively, with 14 bases between them. In DNA, the CDR3 is TGTGCCAGCGCCGGGACGGGATTCCAAGAGACCCAGTACTTC. As protein: CASAGTGFQETQYF.

The chain carries TRBV5-1 and TRBJ1-2; D unresolved. CDR1 and CDR2 (germline): SGHRS, YFSETQ. The CDR3 loop spans 14 amino acids. Deletions cut 4 bases from V and 5 bases from J, with 15 bases between. The CDR3 sequence is CASSVQAGDYGYTF. DNA of the CDR3: TGCGCCAGCAGCGTCCAAGCCGGGGATTATGGCTACACCTTC.

J is TRBJ1-2 and V is TRBV5-1; D ambiguous. This CDR3 spans 13 amino acids. The V gene's germline CDR1 is SGHRS and CDR2 YFSETQ. Between the trimmed V and J ends, which lost 3 bases and 10 bases, there was a span of 16 bases. DNA for the CDR3: TGCGCCAGCAGCTGGTCGGGTTTAGGAGACTACACCTTC. Its protein product is CASSWSGLGDYTF.

CDR3 protein: CASSMDDSFYSNQPQHF. The CDR3 DNA sequence: TGTGCCAGTAGTATGGATGACAGTTTTTATAGCAATCAGCCCCAGCATTTT. This chain connects TRBV19 to TRBJ1-5, with D tentatively TRBD1 (5 bases). Germline V gene sequence: CDR1 LNHDA, CDR2 SQIVND (reference sequence). Trimming stripped 3 bases from V and 0 bases from J, with 15 bases between. The CDR3 extends over 17 amino acids.

This clone turned up a few times. This sequence joins TRBV9 and TRBJ1-2; D perhaps matches TRBD1 (5 bases). This CDR3 has 15 amino acids. The V gene lost 0 bases and the J gene lost 5 bases, with 14 bases spanning the gap. CDR1 and CDR2 from the germline V gene are SGDLS and YYNGEE. CDR3 DNA: TGTGCCAGCAGCGTAGCGATAGGGGAGGGGTATGGCTACACCTTC. Its translation: CASSVAIGEGYGYTF.

This clone has a single count. V usage is TRBV10-3 and J usage is TRBJ1-1; 8 bases are shared with TRBD1. Germline CDR1 and CDR2: ENHRY and SYGVKD. Unmatched junction bases numbered 16, after V lost 10 bases and J lost 3 bases. This CDR3 comprises 16 residues. Here the CDR3 reads CATRPAGGARDTEAFF. For the CDR3, the DNA is TGTGCCACGCGCCCTGCAGGGGGCGCGAGGGACACTGAAGCTTTCTTT.

This clone was detected only once. An end of the junction differs from the germline gene, which may be a read error. V gene TRBV7-2 combines with J gene TRBJ1-6; D is uncertain. This CDR3 comprises 14 residues. Germline V gene lookup returns CDR1 SGHTA and CDR2 FQGNSA. DNA of the CDR3: TGTGCCATCAGCCGGTCGGCTGGTGGGTCACCCCTCCACTTT. Protein: CAISRSAGGSPLHF.